One TCR beta chain is described in this entry. This CDR3 is built from 15 residues. The ends lost 4 bases at V and 6 bases at J; junction bases unmatched: 6. Looked up from germline, CDR1 is MGHRA and CDR2 is YSYEKL. The sample comes from a study of cytomegalovirus exposure and HLA in healthy donors. PCR involved 60 Vbeta and 13 Jbeta primers. Method: immunoSEQ multiplex PCR; TCRdb's copy keeps in-frame clones and lacks some. In the table there are 110,000 to 150,000 clones, 72% of which are singletons. The chain employs TRBV4-1 and TRBJ1-6, with 7 bases lining up with TRBD1. The receptor's source is a man between 35 and 55 years old in good health and CMV-seronegative. The sequencing sample was made of PBMCs. CDR3 sequence: CASSLSTGSNSPLHF. The CDR3 nucleotides read TGCGCCAGCAGCCTGTCGACAGGGAGTAATTCACCCCTCCACTTT.